This TCR beta chain originates from a study of blood T cell repertoires in COVID-19. Methods used by the authors: The authors estimated nucleated cell counts from reference gene primer amplification. Measured with immunoSEQ multiplex PCR; TCRdb has only the in-frame clones, and not every one. V and J calls and clone size come straight from that table; D and trimming were deduced from the DNA. The sample has 60,000 to 80,000 clones, approximately 85% seen once; the top ten hold approximately 4.7%. J gave up 5 bases and V 0 bases, and 8 bases lay outside the gene matches. This CDR3 is built from 16 residues.

This chain joins TRBV23-1 and TRBJ1-2; 8 bases match TRBD1. TRBV23-1 is known as an ORF, though its function is uncertain. Sequencing input: peripheral blood. This clonotype was sampled from a human donor in a cohort sampled during active COVID-19. The CDR3 region has the DNA TGCGCCAGCAGTCAATCGAGGGCAGGGGGCCGATATGGCTACACCTTC. Protein sequence: CASSQSRAGGRYGYTF.